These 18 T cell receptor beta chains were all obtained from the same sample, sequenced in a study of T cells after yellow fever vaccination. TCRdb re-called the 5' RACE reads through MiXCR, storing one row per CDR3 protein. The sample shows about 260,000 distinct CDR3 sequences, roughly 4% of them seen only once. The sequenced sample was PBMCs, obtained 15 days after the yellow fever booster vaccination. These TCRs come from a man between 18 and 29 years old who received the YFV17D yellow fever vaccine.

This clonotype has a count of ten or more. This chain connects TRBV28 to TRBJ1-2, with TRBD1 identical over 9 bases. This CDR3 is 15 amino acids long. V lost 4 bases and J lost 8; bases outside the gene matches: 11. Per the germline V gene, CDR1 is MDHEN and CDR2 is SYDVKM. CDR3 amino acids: CASSWGQGTSRGYTF. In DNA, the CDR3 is TGTGCCAGCAGTTGGGGACAGGGTACATCTAGGGGCTACACCTTC.

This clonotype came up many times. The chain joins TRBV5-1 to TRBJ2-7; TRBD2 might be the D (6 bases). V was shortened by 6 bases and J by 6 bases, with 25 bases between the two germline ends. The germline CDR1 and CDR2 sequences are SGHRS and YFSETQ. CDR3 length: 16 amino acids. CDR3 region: CASTFGGGVNQGEQYF. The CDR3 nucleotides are TGCGCCAGCACATTTGGCGGCGGGGTAAACCAGGGCGAGCAGTACTTC. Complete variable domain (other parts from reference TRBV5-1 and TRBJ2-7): KAGVTQTPRYLIKTRGQQVTLSCSPISGHRSVSWYQQTPGQGLQFLFEYFSETQRNKGNFPGRFSGRQFSNSRSEMNVSTLELGDSALYLCASTFGGGVNQGEQYFGPGTRLTVT.

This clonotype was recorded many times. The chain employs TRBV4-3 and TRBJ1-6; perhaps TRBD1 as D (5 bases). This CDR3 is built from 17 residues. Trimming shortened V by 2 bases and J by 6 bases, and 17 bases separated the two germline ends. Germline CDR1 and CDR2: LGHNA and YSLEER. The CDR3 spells CASSQRQGIIFNSPLHF. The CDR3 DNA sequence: TGCGCCAGCAGCCAAAGGCAGGGAATTATTTTTAATTCACCCCTCCACTTT.

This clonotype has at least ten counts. The CDR3 spells CASSPLEGPSPLHF. The CDR3 nucleotides read TGTGCCAGCAGCCCCCTCGAAGGGCCTTCACCCCTCCACTTT. This rearrangement joins TRBV7-2 to TRBJ1-6; D not certain. Deletions cut 5 bases from V and 9 bases from J, with 14 bases between. The germline V gene has CDR1 SGHTA and CDR2 FQGNSA. This CDR3 spans 14 amino acids.

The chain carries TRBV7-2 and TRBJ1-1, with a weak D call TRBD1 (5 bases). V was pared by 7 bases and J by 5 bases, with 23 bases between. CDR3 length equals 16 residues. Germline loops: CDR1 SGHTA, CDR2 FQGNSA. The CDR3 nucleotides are TGTGCCAGCACCCACCTTTTTCAGGGAGGAGGAACTGAAGCTTTCTTT. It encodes CASTHLFQGGGTEAFF.

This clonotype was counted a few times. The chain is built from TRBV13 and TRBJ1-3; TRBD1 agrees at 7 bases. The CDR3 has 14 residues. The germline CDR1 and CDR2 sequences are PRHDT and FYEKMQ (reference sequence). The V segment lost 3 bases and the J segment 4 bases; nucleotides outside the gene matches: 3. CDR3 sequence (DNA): TGTGCCAGCAGCTTGGGACAGACCGGAAACACCATATATTTT. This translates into CASSLGQTGNTIYF.

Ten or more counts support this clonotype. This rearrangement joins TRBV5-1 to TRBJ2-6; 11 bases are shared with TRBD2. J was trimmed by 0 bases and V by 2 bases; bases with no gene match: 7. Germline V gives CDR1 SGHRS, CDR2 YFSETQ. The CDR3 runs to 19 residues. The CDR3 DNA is TGCGCCAGCAGCTTTCAGTCGACTAGCGGGGACTCTGGGGCCAACGTCCTGACTTTC. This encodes CASSFQSTSGDSGANVLTF.

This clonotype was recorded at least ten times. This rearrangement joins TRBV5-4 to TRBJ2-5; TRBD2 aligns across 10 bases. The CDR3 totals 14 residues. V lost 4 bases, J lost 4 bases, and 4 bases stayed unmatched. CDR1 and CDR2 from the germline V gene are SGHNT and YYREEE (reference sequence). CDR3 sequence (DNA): TGTGCCAGCAGCCAGACTAGCGGGCCAGAGACCCAGTACTTC. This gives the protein CASSQTSGPETQYF.

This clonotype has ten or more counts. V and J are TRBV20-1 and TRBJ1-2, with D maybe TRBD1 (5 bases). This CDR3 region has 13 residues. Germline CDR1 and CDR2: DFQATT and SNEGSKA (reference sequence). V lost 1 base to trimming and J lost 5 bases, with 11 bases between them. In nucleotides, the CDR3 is TGCAGTGCTAGAGCAGGGACCGGGTATGGCTACACCTTC. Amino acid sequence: CSARAGTGYGYTF.

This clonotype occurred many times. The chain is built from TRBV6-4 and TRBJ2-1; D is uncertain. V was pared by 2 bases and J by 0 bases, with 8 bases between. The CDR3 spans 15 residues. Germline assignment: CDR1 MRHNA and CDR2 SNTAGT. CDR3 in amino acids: CASSDTPNSYNEQFF. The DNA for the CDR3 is TGTGCCAGCAGTGACACCCCTAACTCCTACAATGAGCAGTTCTTC.

The CDR3 is CSASFGQQETQYF. The CDR3 coding sequence is TGCAGTGCGAGCTTCGGTCAACAAGAGACCCAGTACTTC. This chain links TRBV20-1 with TRBJ2-5; unclear D gene. Germline V CDR1 and CDR2: DFQATT, SNEGSKA (reference sequence). This CDR3 comprises 13 residues. Deletions cut 6 bases from V and 2 bases from J, with 13 bases between.

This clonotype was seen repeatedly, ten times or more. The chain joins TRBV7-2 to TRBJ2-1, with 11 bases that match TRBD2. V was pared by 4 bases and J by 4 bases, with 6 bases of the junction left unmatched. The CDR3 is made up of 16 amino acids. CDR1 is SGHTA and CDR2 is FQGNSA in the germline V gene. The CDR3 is CASSSPTSGAYNEQFF. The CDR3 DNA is TGTGCCAGCAGCTCGCCGACTAGCGGGGCTTACAATGAGCAGTTCTTC.

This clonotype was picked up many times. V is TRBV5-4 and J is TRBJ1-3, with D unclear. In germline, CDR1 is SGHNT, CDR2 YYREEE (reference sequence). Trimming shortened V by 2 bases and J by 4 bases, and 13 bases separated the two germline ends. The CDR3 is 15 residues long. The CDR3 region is CASSFPGEGGNTIYF. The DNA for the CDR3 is TGTGCCAGCAGCTTCCCAGGAGAAGGGGGAAACACCATATATTTT.

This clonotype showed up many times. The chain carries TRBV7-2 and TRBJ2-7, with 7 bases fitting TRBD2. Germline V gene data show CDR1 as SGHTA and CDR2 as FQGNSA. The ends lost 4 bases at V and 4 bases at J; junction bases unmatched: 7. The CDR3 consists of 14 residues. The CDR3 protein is CASSSHGGIYEQYF. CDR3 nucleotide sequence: TGTGCCAGCAGCTCCCACGGGGGGATTTACGAGCAGTACTTC.

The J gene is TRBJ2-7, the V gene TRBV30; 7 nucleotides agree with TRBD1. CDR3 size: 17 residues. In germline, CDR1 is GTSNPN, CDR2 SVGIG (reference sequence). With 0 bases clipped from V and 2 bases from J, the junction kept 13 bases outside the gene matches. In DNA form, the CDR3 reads TGTGCCTGGAGTGTACGGGGCTGGGACAGTCGAACCTACGAGCAGTACTTC. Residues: CAWSVRGWDSRTYEQYF.

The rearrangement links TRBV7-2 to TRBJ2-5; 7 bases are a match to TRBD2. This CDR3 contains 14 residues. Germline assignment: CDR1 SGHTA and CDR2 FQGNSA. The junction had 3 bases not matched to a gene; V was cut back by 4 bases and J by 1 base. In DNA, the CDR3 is TGTGCCAGCAGCTGGGGGGGACTCCAAGAGACCCAGTACTTC. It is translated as CASSWGGLQETQYF.

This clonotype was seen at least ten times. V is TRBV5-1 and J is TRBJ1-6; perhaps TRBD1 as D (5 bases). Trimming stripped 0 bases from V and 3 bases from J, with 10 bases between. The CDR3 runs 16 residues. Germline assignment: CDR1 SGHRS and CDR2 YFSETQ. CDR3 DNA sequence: TGCGCCAGCAGCTTGGCCCGGGACGACTATAATTCACCCCTCCACTTT. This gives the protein CASSLARDDYNSPLHF.

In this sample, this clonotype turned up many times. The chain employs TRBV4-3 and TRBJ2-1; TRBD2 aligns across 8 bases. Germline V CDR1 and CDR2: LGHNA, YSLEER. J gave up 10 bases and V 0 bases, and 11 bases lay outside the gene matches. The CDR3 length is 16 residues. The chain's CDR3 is CASSQDGAGARGEQFF. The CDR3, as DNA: TGCGCCAGCAGCCAAGATGGAGCGGGGGCCCGGGGGGAGCAGTTCTTC.